Below, one T cell receptor (beta chain) is given with its context. This sample stems from a study of beta chain features in type 1 diabetes. The germline V gene has CDR1 SEHNR and CDR2 FQNEAQ (reference sequence). The CDR3 consists of 14 residues. The V gene lost 4 bases and the J gene lost 6 bases, with 13 bases spanning the gap. Isolated RNA was reverse transcribed in full, so expressed TCRB transcripts were sequenced. The method was immunoSEQ multiplex PCR; TCRdb's version includes in-frame clones alone and lacks a portion of them. The sample comprises around 450,000 clones, 9.5% to 12% of which are singletons, and over 0.035% rests with the top ten.

The receptor's source is a woman aged 18-30 years in good health. This chain connects TRBV7-9 to TRBJ2-1; TRBD2 might be the D (6 bases). The specimen was naive CD4+ T cells from blood. CDR3 protein: CASSSLTSSNEQFF. The CDR3 DNA follows: TGTGCCAGCAGCTCCCTAACTAGCAGCAATGAGCAGTTCTTC.